Listed below are T cell receptor beta chains from one sample, sequenced in a study of T cell responses to AZD1222 COVID-19 vaccine. Clones were sequenced by immunoSEQ multiplex PCR, and TCRdb holds only the in-frame ones, with some missing. The sample holds around 170,000 clones, 91% seen once. The starting material was peripheral blood, obtained on day 0 of AZD1222 vaccination. These receptors came from an adult in good health. Each CDR3 is given with its conserved first and last residue. Each record gives: CDR3 protein, CDR3 DNA, clone size, J gene, CDR3 length, D gene, V gene. D genes are given only for firm matches. The size entry is marked missing in some rows and otherwise reads once, few, many or a size class.

CDR3aa: CATSRDRGGGGPQETQYF; CDR3nt: TGTGCCACCAGCAGAGATCGAGGAGGAGGAGGACCGCAAGAGACCCAGTACTTC; abundance: .; j_gene: TRBJ2-5; len: 18; d_gene: .; v_gene: TRBV15
CDR3aa: CASSKTGSAVEQYF; CDR3nt: TGTGCCAGTAGTAAGACAGGTTCGGCTGTTGAGCAGTACTTC; abundance: .; j_gene: TRBJ2-7; len: 14; d_gene: .; v_gene: TRBV19
CDR3aa: CASSGGLGTQYF; CDR3nt: TGTGCCAGCAGCGGGGGTCTAGGTACGCAGTATTTT; abundance: .; j_gene: TRBJ2-3; len: 12; d_gene: .; v_gene: TRBV9
CDR3aa: CASLQGAGYEQYF; CDR3nt: TGTGCCAGCTTACAGGGGGCTGGGTACGAGCAGTACTTC; abundance: .; j_gene: TRBJ2-7; len: 13; d_gene: TRBD1; v_gene: TRBV18
CDR3aa: CATSDSGLAGEVTGELFF; CDR3nt: TGTGCCACCAGTGATTCCGGACTAGCGGGAGAAGTCACCGGGGAGCTGTTTTTT; abundance: few; j_gene: TRBJ2-2; len: 18; d_gene: TRBD2; v_gene: TRBV24-1
CDR3aa: CASRPGGLLQNEKLFF; CDR3nt: TGTGCCAGCAGACCCGGAGGGCTTCTTCAAAATGAAAAACTGTTTTTT; abundance: .; j_gene: TRBJ1-4; len: 16; d_gene: .; v_gene: TRBV27
CDR3aa: CASTTREGQPQHF; CDR3nt: TGTGCCAGCACCACACGGGAGGGTCAGCCCCAGCATTTT; abundance: few; j_gene: TRBJ1-5; len: 13; d_gene: .; v_gene: TRBV11-2
CDR3aa: CASSFGTGFGNTIYF; CDR3nt: TGTGCCAGCAGCTTTGGGACAGGGTTTGGAAACACCATATATTTT; abundance: .; j_gene: TRBJ1-3; len: 15; d_gene: TRBD1; v_gene: TRBV7-6
CDR3aa: CASSPPWTPSGANVLTF; CDR3nt: TGTGCCAGCTCACCACCGTGGACACCGTCTGGGGCCAACGTCCTGACTTTC; abundance: .; j_gene: TRBJ2-6; len: 17; d_gene: .; v_gene: TRBV18
CDR3aa: CASQRQGTASNTEAFF; CDR3nt: TGTGCCAGCCAGAGGCAGGGGACAGCCTCGAACACTGAAGCTTTCTTT; abundance: .; j_gene: TRBJ1-1; len: 16; d_gene: TRBD1; v_gene: TRBV7-9
CDR3aa: CASSQGIPGRGNTIYF; CDR3nt: TGCGCCAGCAGCCAGGGGATTCCCGGGAGGGGAAACACCATATATTTT; abundance: .; j_gene: TRBJ1-3; len: 16; d_gene: .; v_gene: TRBV4-1
CDR3aa: CSVGRGASSLNEQFF; CDR3nt: TGCAGCGTTGGCCGCGGGGCTAGCAGTTTGAATGAGCAGTTCTTC; abundance: once; j_gene: TRBJ2-1; len: 15; d_gene: .; v_gene: TRBV29-1
CDR3aa: CASSPEWTLNTEAFF; CDR3nt: TGTGCCAGCAGCCCCGAGTGGACATTGAACACTGAAGCTTTCTTT; abundance: .; j_gene: TRBJ1-1; len: 15; d_gene: .; v_gene: TRBV5-6
CDR3aa: CASSPRSKTGGYQPQHF; CDR3nt: TGTGCCAGCAGTCCGAGGTCTAAAACCGGCGGGTATCAGCCCCAGCATTTT; abundance: .; j_gene: TRBJ1-5; len: 17; d_gene: .; v_gene: TRBV27
CDR3aa: CASSYSGQGLDTIYF; CDR3nt: TGTGCCAGCAGTTACTCAGGACAGGGGTTGGACACCATATATTTT; abundance: .; j_gene: TRBJ1-3; len: 15; d_gene: TRBD1; v_gene: TRBV6-5
CDR3aa: CAIGSPYRDSTYNEQFF; CDR3nt: TGTGCCATCGGATCCCCTTACAGGGACTCCACCTACAATGAGCAGTTCTTC; abundance: .; j_gene: TRBJ2-1; len: 17; d_gene: .; v_gene: TRBV10-3
CDR3aa: CASSALGSYNEQFF; CDR3nt: TGTGCCAGCAGTGCCTTAGGCTCCTACAATGAGCAGTTCTTC; abundance: .; j_gene: TRBJ2-1; len: 14; d_gene: .; v_gene: TRBV9
CDR3aa: CASSPSNQPQHF; CDR3nt: TGTGCCAGCAGCCCGTCTAATCAGCCCCAGCATTTT; abundance: .; j_gene: TRBJ1-5; len: 12; d_gene: .; v_gene: TRBV7-9
CDR3aa: CASSQGGHGIYEQYF; CDR3nt: TGTGCCAGCAGCCAAGGCGGCCACGGAATCTACGAGCAGTACTTC; abundance: .; j_gene: TRBJ2-7; len: 15; d_gene: .; v_gene: TRBV4-2
CDR3aa: CASIQGRENQPQHF; CDR3nt: TGTGCCAGCATCCAAGGACGGGAGAATCAGCCCCAGCATTTT; abundance: .; j_gene: TRBJ1-5; len: 14; d_gene: .; v_gene: TRBV6-5
CDR3aa: CASSIRAVRRQNTEAFF; CDR3nt: TGTGCCAGTAGTATAAGGGCGGTAAGACGGCAGAACACTGAAGCTTTCTTT; abundance: .; j_gene: TRBJ1-1; len: 17; d_gene: .; v_gene: TRBV19